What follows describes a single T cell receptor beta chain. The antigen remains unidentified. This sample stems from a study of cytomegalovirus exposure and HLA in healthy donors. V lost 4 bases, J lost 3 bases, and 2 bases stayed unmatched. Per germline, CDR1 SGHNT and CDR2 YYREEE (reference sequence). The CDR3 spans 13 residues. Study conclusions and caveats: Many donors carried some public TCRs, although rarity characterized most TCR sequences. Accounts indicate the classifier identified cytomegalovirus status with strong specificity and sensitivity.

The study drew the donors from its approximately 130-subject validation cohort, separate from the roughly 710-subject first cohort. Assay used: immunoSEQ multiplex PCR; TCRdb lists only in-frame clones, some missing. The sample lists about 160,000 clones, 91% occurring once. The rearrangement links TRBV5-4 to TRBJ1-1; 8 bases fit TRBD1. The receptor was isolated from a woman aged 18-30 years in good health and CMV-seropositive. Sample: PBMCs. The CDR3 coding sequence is TGTGCCAGCAGCGAGGACAGGGACACTGAAGCTTTCTTT. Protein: CASSEDRDTEAFF.